These T cell receptor beta chains were read from a single sample in a study of shared clonotypes between healthy human individuals. Profiling relied on immunoSEQ multiplex PCR, and the TCRdb table lists in-frame clones only, not all of them. The data hold millions of clones, with roughly 92% observed a single time. Sequencing used naive CD4+ T cells sorted from blood. The source is a man between 18 and 29 years old in good health. Each CDR3 is given with its conserved first and last residue. The D gene is left open where the match is weak. Size values are once, few and many counts, or a class for expanded clones, and some rows have none.

clone_size	j_call	d_call	v_call	cdr3_aa	cdr3_nt
-	TRBJ1-6	-	TRBV6-5	CASSRAGLGYSPLHF	TGTGCCAGCAGCCGTGCCGGTCTCGGATATTCACCCCTCCACTTT
-	TRBJ2-5	-	TRBV5-4	CASSLDRGAVKETQYF	TGTGCCAGCAGCTTGGATCGGGGGGCGGTGAAGGAGACCCAGTACTTC
-	TRBJ2-7	TRBD1	TRBV5-8	CASSEPGGATEYEQYF	TGTGCCAGCAGCGAACCAGGGGGAGCGACGGAATACGAGCAGTACTTC
-	TRBJ2-1	TRBD1	TRBV30	CAWLQGYEQFF	TGTGCCTGGCTACAGGGGTATGAGCAGTTCTTC
-	TRBJ2-3	TRBD2	TRBV30	CAWAAGLGTDTQYF	TGTGCCTGGGCAGCGGGACTAGGTACCGATACGCAGTATTTT
-	TRBJ2-7	-	TRBV6-5	CASRQDPGTYEQYF	TGTGCCAGCAGGCAAGACCCCGGCACGTACGAGCAGTACTTC
-	TRBJ1-2	-	TRBV25-1	CASSESGGLGGYTF	TGTGCCAGCAGTGAATCGGGCGGCCTTGGTGGCTACACCTTC
-	TRBJ1-4	-	TRBV4-3	CASSQQAVATNEKLFF	TGCGCCAGCAGCCAACAGGCCGTTGCAACTAATGAAAAACTGTTTTTT
once	TRBJ2-7	-	TRBV6-5	CAAEIRGERYEQYF	TGTGCCGCGGAGATCAGGGGTGAGCGCTACGAGCAGTACTTC
-	TRBJ1-1	-	TRBV5-1	CASSSMTDTEAFF	TGCGCCAGCAGCTCTATGACGGACACTGAAGCTTTCTTT
few	TRBJ1-5	-	TRBV18	CASSPNQYSNQPQHF	TGTGCCAGCTCACCTAACCAATATAGCAATCAGCCCCAGCATTTT
once	TRBJ2-3	TRBD2	TRBV6-7	CASSYSGGLAGISTDTQYF	TGTGCCAGCAGTTACTCCGGGGGACTAGCGGGGATTAGCACAGATACGCAGTATTTT
-	TRBJ2-1	TRBD2	TRBV19	CASSMTGTSYSEQFF	TGTGCCAGTAGTATGACCGGGACTAGTTATAGTGAGCAGTTCTTC
-	TRBJ1-5	TRBD1	TRBV2	CASSERGLGNQPQHF	TGTGCCAGCAGTGAAAGGGGGCTGGGAAATCAGCCCCAGCATTTT
-	TRBJ1-3	-	TRBV7-2	CASNYRPADSGNTIYF	TGTGCCAGCAACTATAGACCCGCCGACTCTGGAAACACCATATATTTT
-	TRBJ1-1	TRBD1	TRBV28	CASSGQGSEAFF	TGTGCCAGCAGCGGACAGGGCTCTGAAGCTTTCTTT
-	TRBJ2-6	-	TRBV19	CASKTYSGANVLTF	TGTGCCAGTAAGACGTACTCTGGGGCCAACGTCCTGACTTTC
-	TRBJ2-2	-	TRBV18	CASSQGTANTGELFF	TGTGCCAGCTCCCAAGGGACGGCGAACACCGGGGAGCTGTTTTTT
-	TRBJ1-5	-	TRBV6-1	CASSEIVQGGKADQPQHF	TGTGCCAGCAGTGAAATTGTACAGGGAGGGAAAGCGGATCAGCCCCAGCATTTT
-	TRBJ2-7	-	TRBV27	CASSPGRYYEQYF	TGTGCCAGCAGTCCAGGGAGGTACTACGAGCAGTACTTC
-	TRBJ2-7	TRBD1	TRBV6-5	CASSYSGTGPYEQYF	TGTGCCAGCAGTTACTCCGGGACAGGGCCCTACGAGCAGTACTTC
-	TRBJ1-2	-	TRBV5-4	CASSFKQGGYGYTF	TGTGCCAGCAGCTTTAAACAGGGCGGCTATGGCTACACCTTC
-	TRBJ2-1	-	TRBV11-3	CASSLNSYNEQFF	TGTGCCAGCAGCTTAAACAGCTACAATGAGCAGTTCTTC
-	TRBJ1-5	TRBD1	TRBV18	CASSPGRDRVGGQPQHF	TGTGCCAGCTCACCCGGACGAGACAGGGTCGGAGGTCAGCCCCAGCATTTT